The rows below give T cell receptor beta chains drawn from one sample of a study of blood T cell repertoires in COVID-19. The method was immunoSEQ multiplex PCR; TCRdb's version includes in-frame clones alone and lacks a portion of them. The sample lists about 44,000 clones; roughly 74% were seen once. Source material: peripheral blood. Source of these receptors: a man older than 75 with acute or convalescent COVID-19. Each CDR3 is given with its conserved first and last residue. A D gene is named only where the DNA matches it firmly. Clone size is shown for a subset of rows, as once, few, many or a class of expanded clone.

clone_size	d_call	j_call	v_call	cdr3_nt	cdr3_aa
NA	NA	TRBJ1-2	TRBV24-1	TGTGCCACCAGTGACCAGTGGGGCAATGGCTACACCTTC	CATSDQWGNGYTF
NA	NA	TRBJ1-5	TRBV28	TGTGCCAGCAGGGCGGGGGGCCAGCCCCAGCATTTT	CASRAGGQPQHF
few	NA	TRBJ2-2	TRBV7-3	TGTGCCAGCAGCCCACAGGTTAAGGAATACACCGGGGAGCTGTTTTTT	CASSPQVKEYTGELFF
NA	NA	TRBJ1-5	TRBV7-2	TGTGCCAGCAGCCTGACCACAGGGTCAAATCAGCCCCAGCATTTT	CASSLTTGSNQPQHF
NA	NA	TRBJ2-1	TRBV28	TGTGCCAGCAGTTTACCCACTGGAGGTGCGGCGCAGTTCTTC	CASSLPTGGAAQFF
NA	NA	TRBJ2-3	TRBV2	TGTGCCAGCAGCCGAGGGACACCGGCAGATACGCAGTATTTT	CASSRGTPADTQYF
NA	NA	TRBJ2-5	TRBV24-1	TGTGCCACCAGTGTTTCAGGAGGGGAGACCCAGTACTTC	CATSVSGGETQYF
NA	TRBD1	TRBJ1-5	TRBV7-2	TGTGCCAGCAGCCAAGGGTTGTTGGACAGGGGTCAGCCCCAGCATTTT	CASSQGLLDRGQPQHF
NA	TRBD1	TRBJ2-7	TRBV28	TGTGCCAGCAGTCCGGGGACAGCCTCCTACGAGCAGTACTTC	CASSPGTASYEQYF
once	NA	TRBJ1-3	TRBV30	TGTGCCTGGAGTGAAGACAGGCACTCTGGAAACACCATATATTTT	CAWSEDRHSGNTIYF
NA	NA	TRBJ1-5	TRBV6-1	TGTGCCAGCAGTGAAGGATCGGTACGCAATCAGCCCCAGCATTTT	CASSEGSVRNQPQHF
once	NA	TRBJ2-5	TRBV28	TGTGCCAGCAGTTTATGGGGGAGCACCCACCGGGGGACCCAGTACTTC	CASSLWGSTHRGTQYF
few	TRBD2	TRBJ2-7	TRBV5-1	TGCGCCAGCAGCTCCAGCCCGGGACTATTCTACGAGCAGTACTTC	CASSSSPGLFYEQYF